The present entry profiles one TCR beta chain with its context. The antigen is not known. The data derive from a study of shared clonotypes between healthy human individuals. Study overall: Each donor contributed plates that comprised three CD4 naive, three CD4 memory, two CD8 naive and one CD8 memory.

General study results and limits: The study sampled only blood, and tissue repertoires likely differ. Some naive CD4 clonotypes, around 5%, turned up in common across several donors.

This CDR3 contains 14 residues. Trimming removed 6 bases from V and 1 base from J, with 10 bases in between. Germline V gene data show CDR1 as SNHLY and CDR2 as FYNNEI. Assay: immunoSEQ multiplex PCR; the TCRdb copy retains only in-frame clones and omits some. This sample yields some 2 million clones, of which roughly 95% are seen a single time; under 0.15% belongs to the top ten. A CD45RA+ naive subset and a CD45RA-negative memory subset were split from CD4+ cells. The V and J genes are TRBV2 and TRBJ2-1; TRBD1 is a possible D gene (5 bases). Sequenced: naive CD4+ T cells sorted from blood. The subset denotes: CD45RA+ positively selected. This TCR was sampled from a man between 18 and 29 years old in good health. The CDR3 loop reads CASRETDSYNEQFF. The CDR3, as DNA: TGTGCCAGCAGAGAGACAGATTCCTACAATGAGCAGTTCTTC.